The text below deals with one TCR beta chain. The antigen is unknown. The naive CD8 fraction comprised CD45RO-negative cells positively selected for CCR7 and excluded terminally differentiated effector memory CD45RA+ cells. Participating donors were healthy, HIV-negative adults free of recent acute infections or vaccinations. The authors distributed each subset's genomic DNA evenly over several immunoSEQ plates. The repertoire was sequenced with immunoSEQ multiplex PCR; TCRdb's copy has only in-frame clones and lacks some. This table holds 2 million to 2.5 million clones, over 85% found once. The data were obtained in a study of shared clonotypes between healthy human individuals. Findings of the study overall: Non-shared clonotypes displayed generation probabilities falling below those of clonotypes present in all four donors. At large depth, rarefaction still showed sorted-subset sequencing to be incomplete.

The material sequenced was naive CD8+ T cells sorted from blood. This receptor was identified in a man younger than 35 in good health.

The CDR3 spells CASQTGGESNQPQHF. CDR3 sequence (DNA): TGTGCCAGCCAAACAGGGGGAGAGAGCAATCAGCCCCAGCATTTT. The chain employs TRBV2 and TRBJ1-5, with 8 positions matching TRBD1. V lost 8 bases to trimming and J lost 1 base; unmatched junction nucleotides: 7. There are 15 residues in the CDR3. Germline V gene sequence: CDR1 SNHLY, CDR2 FYNNEI.